This passage covers 29 T cell receptor beta chains from one sample sequenced in a study of blood T cells in healthy people across ages. Through a sample-barcoded 5' primer and a J-beta primer mix, a second PCR was run for roughly 6 to 12 cycles. MiXCR, run by TCRdb on the 5' RACE reads, gives a single entry per CDR3 protein. This repertoire shows about 1,500,000 distinct CDR3 sequences, approximately 28% found once; its top ten account for more than 6%. The sequenced sample consisted of blood. The source of these receptors is a woman younger than 45 in good health.

The table lists this clonotype with a few counts. The chain carries TRBV5-1 and TRBJ2-1; 8 nucleotides match TRBD2. The CDR3 runs to 15 residues. Germline loops: CDR1 SGHRS, CDR2 YFSETQ. Trimming cost V 4 bases and J 6 bases; bases outside gene matches: 9. The CDR3 loop is CASSLAGGFPNEQFF. DNA of the CDR3: TGCGCCAGCAGCCTTGCGGGGGGCTTTCCCAATGAGCAGTTCTTC.

This sequence joins TRBV6-6 and TRBJ2-7; 7 positions match TRBD1. The CDR3 sequence is 14 residues long. The trim removed 6 bases at V and 3 bases at J, leaving 8 bases unmatched. The germline V gene encodes CDR1 MNHNY and CDR2 SVGAGI (reference sequence). The CDR3 protein is CASRNRDSNYEQYF. The CDR3 nucleotides are TGTGCCAGCAGAAACCGGGACAGCAACTACGAGCAGTACTTC.

As regards this clonotype: A much larger clone is a single base away; this may be a read error. The final CDR3 position lacks the conserved phenylalanine or tryptophan, pointing to a likely read error. This sequence joins TRBV2 and TRBJ2-1; maybe TRBD1 (6 bases). The germline gives CDR1 SNHLY, CDR2 FYNNEI. CDR3 size: 17 residues. Trimming stripped 5 bases from V and 2 bases from J, with 19 bases between. CDR3 DNA: TGTGCCAGCAGTAGCTCCTCGAGGGGGAACGCCTACAATGAGCAGTTCGTC. It translates to CASSSSSRGNAYNEQFV.

V and J are TRBV2 and TRBJ2-5, with no clear D. Germline lookup yields CDR1 SNHLY and CDR2 FYNNEI. The CDR3 has 14 residues. The V end was cut by 7 bases, the J end by 5 bases, with 17 bases between. CDR3 coding DNA: TGTGCCAGCAACGAGCGAATAAACGAGGAGACCCAGTACTTC. Translated: CASNERINEETQYF.

J is TRBJ2-1 and V is TRBV19, with D unresolved. Per the germline V gene, CDR1 is LNHDA and CDR2 is SQIVND (reference sequence). V lost 7 bases and J 4 bases, leaving 11 bases between the germline ends. There are 13 residues in the CDR3. The CDR3 DNA sequence: TGTGCCAGTATCGAGAGGCGTTACAATGAGCAGTTCTTC. Translating it yields CASIERRYNEQFF.

On this clonotype: This sequence may be a read error, since a much larger clone differs from it by one base. The V gene is TRBV5-1, the J gene TRBJ2-5; tentative D call: TRBD1 (5 bases). Judging by the DNA end, TRBJ2-7 fits better; the J call may be wrong. CDR1 and CDR2 (germline): SGHRS, YFSETQ. The length of the CDR3 is 16 residues. CDR3 nucleotides: TGCGCCAGCAGCTTGGTCGCCTGGGCAGGGATGGTCGAGCAGTACTTC. Protein sequence: CASSLVAWAGMVEQYF.

The gene calls are TRBV18 and TRBJ2-1; TRBD1 or TRBD2 may be the D gene (5 bases each). The CDR3 runs to 15 residues. V was shortened by 1 base and J by 7 bases, with 14 bases between the two germline ends. CDR1 and CDR2 from the germline V gene are KGHSH and LQKENI. The CDR3 sequence is CASSPQWGYVNEQFF. Written as DNA, the CDR3 is TGTGCCAGCTCACCACAATGGGGGTATGTGAATGAGCAGTTCTTC.

Comment on this clonotype: This clone may be a read error of a much larger clone one base away. The rearrangement joins TRBV3-1 to TRBJ2-1; 11 nucleotides line up with TRBD2. The ends lost 3 bases at V and 9 bases at J; junction bases unmatched: 1. Germline assignment: CDR1 LGHDT and CDR2 YNNKEL (reference sequence). The CDR3 is made up of 13 amino acids. The CDR3 region is CASSQTSGVEQFF. CDR3 DNA sequence: TGTGCCAGCAGCCAGACTAGCGGGGTTGAGCAGTTCTTC.

This clonotype appeared a few times. This chain connects TRBV12-3 or TRBV12-4 to TRBJ1-1, with D possibly being TRBD1 (5 bases). Trimming pared 4 bases from V and 11 bases from J, leaving 14 bases between. The CDR3 has 12 amino acids. The CDR3 is CASSWGGNSAFF. In nucleotides, the CDR3 is TGTGCCAGCAGTTGGGGGGGTAATTCGGCTTTCTTT.

The chain couples TRBV10-3 to TRBJ1-1, with D unresolved. This CDR3 region has 14 residues. Germline values: CDR1 ENHRY, CDR2 SYGVKD. Trimming cost V 2 bases and J 1 base, with 8 bases left between them. CDR3 in amino acids: CAISEEPKNTEAFF. The DNA for the CDR3 is TGTGCCATCAGTGAGGAGCCCAAGAACACTGAAGCTTTCTTT.

CDR3 amino acids: CASSLVADSPLHF. CDR3 coding DNA: TGTGCCAGCAGTTTAGTGGCGGATTCACCCCTCCACTTT. V is TRBV12-3 or TRBV12-4 and J is TRBJ1-6; D gene unclear. Deletions cut 1 base from V and 8 bases from J, with 6 bases between. The length of the CDR3 is 13 residues.

This chain connects TRBV7-2 to TRBJ2-3; D possibly corresponds to TRBD2 (6 bases). Germline assignment: CDR1 SGHTA and CDR2 FQGNSA. This CDR3 comprises 14 residues. The V and J ends lost 5 bases and 7 bases respectively, with 16 bases between them. The CDR3 is CASSPPQGRNTQYF. In nucleotides, the CDR3 is TGTGCCAGCAGCCCCCCCCAAGGGAGGAATACGCAGTATTTT.

This clonotype has more than one count but fewer than ten. The chain joins TRBV5-1 to TRBJ2-1; the D gene is possibly TRBD2 (6 bases). The V end was cut by 6 bases, the J end by 4 bases, with 14 bases between. The germline CDR1 and CDR2 sequences are SGHRS and YFSETQ. The CDR3 extends over 14 amino acids. CDR3 in amino acids: CASKPGGGYNEQFF. CDR3 nucleotide sequence: TGCGCCAGCAAGCCCGGTGGGGGGTACAATGAGCAGTTCTTC.

V and J are TRBV20-1 and TRBJ2-1, with D tentatively TRBD1 (6 bases). Per the germline V gene, CDR1 is DFQATT and CDR2 is SNEGSKA (reference sequence). With 3 bases removed from V and 4 bases from J, the gap between germline ends came to 10 bases. CDR3 length equals 13 residues. The CDR3 sequence: CSASRDKYNEQFF. Here the CDR3 DNA reads TGCAGTGCTAGCCGGGACAAATACAATGAGCAGTTCTTC.

Concerning this clonotype: A much larger clone lies a single base off, so this may be a read error. V and J are TRBV5-1 and TRBJ2-7; tentatively, D is TRBD1 or TRBD2 (6 bases each). Per germline, CDR1 SGHRS and CDR2 YFSETQ. Trimming stripped 0 bases from V and 0 bases from J, with 13 bases between. This CDR3 has 16 residues. DNA of the CDR3: TGCGCCAGCAGCTTGGGGTCGGGGGCCGGCTCCTACGAGCAGTACTTC. This translates into CASSLGSGAGSYEQYF.

The V call is TRBV20-1, the J call TRBJ1-6; 7 bases fit TRBD1. The CDR3 has 16 residues. Germline CDR1 reads DFQATT; CDR2 reads SNEGSKA (reference sequence). J was trimmed by 8 bases and V by 0 bases; bases with no gene match: 10. The CDR3 sequence is CSARDRRQGGDSPLHF. CDR3 DNA: TGCAGTGCTAGAGATCGGAGACAGGGAGGGGATTCACCCCTCCACTTT.

In this sample, this clonotype turned up many times. The CDR3 nucleotides are TGCGCCAGCTCTGCCTCCTACAATGAGCAGTTCTTC. Protein sequence: CASSASYNEQFF. The chain has TRBV5-1 and TRBJ2-1; D is uncertain. Trimming cost V 7 bases and J 0 bases, with 5 bases left between them. Per germline, CDR1 SGHRS and CDR2 YFSETQ. The CDR3 is made up of 12 amino acids.

The J gene is TRBJ2-1, the V gene TRBV5-1; maybe TRBD1 (5 bases). The CDR3 has 13 amino acids. Trimming stripped 0 bases from V and 9 bases from J, with 10 bases between. Germline values: CDR1 SGHRS, CDR2 YFSETQ. The CDR3 bases are TGCGCCAGCAGCTTGGAGGGGTCGGGTGAGCAGTTCTTC. Translation: CASSLEGSGEQFF.

As regards this clonotype: A read error may account for a junction end that differs from germline. The rearrangement links TRBV20-1 to TRBJ1-6, with 7 bases that match TRBD1. The CDR3 extends over 15 amino acids. Per the germline V gene, CDR1 is DFQATT and CDR2 is SNEGSKA (reference sequence). CDR3 in amino acids: CSARDTGQYNSPPHF. The CDR3 coding sequence is TGCAGTGCTAGAGATACGGGACAGTATAATTCACCCCCCCACTTT.

This clonotype was observed a few times. The chain has TRBV3-1 and TRBJ2-1, with a weak D call TRBD2 (7 bases). V dropped 0 bases and J dropped 0 bases, with 15 bases sitting between them. The length of the CDR3 is 18 residues. The germline gives CDR1 LGHDT, CDR2 YNNKEL (reference sequence). CDR3 in DNA: TGTGCCAGCAGCCAAGATCTTGATGCGGGGGCCTCCTACAATGAGCAGTTCTTC. Protein product: CASSQDLDAGASYNEQFF.

This clonotype has a handful of counts. This chain joins TRBV18 and TRBJ2-5, with D hard to call. This CDR3 spans 11 amino acids. Germline CDR1 is KGHSH and CDR2 is LQKENI. Between the trimmed V and J ends, which lost 8 bases and 11 bases, there was a span of 15 bases. DNA of the CDR3: TGTGCCAGCGCAATAAACACCCCTCAGTACTTC. Translated: CASAINTPQYF.

The sample holds many counts of this clonotype. The chain carries TRBV7-2 and TRBJ2-5; 9 bases align to TRBD2. The CDR3 covers 14 residues. V lost 4 bases to trimming and J lost 7 bases; unmatched junction nucleotides: 7. Germline CDR1 is SGHTA and CDR2 is FQGNSA. The CDR3 region is CASSSQRGAATQYF. DNA for the CDR3: TGTGCCAGCAGCTCGCAGCGGGGGGCCGCGACCCAGTACTTC. Full variable domain (rest looked up from reference TRBV7-2 and TRBJ2-5): GAGVSQSPSNKVTEKGKDVELRCDPISGHTALYWYRQSLGQGLEFLIYFQGNSAPDKSGLPSDRFSAERTGGSVSTLTIQRTQQEDSAVYLCASSSQRGAATQYFGPGTRLLVL.

This clonotype has more than one count but fewer than ten. The J gene is TRBJ1-4, the V gene TRBV12-5; no definite D call. Trimming left V 2 bases short and J 7 bases short, with 8 bases between. CDR1 and CDR2 from the germline V gene are LGHNT and FRNRAP. This CDR3 spans 13 amino acids. For the CDR3, the DNA is TGTGCTAGTGGTTTGTCCGCTACTGAAAAACTGTTTTTT. This translates into CASGLSATEKLFF.

This clonotype was found a few times. The chain joins TRBV10-3 to TRBJ2-5; D not resolved. V was cut by 6 bases and J by 3 bases, with 11 bases left in between. Germline V lookup: CDR1 ENHRY, CDR2 SYGVKD. The CDR3 has 13 amino acids. The CDR3, as DNA: TGTGCCATCAGGACCGACCAAAAAGAGACCCAGTACTTC. It encodes CAIRTDQKETQYF.

The chain carries TRBV20-1 and TRBJ2-1; no firm D call. CDR3 size: 15 residues. From germline, CDR1 is DFQATT and CDR2 SNEGSKA (reference sequence). CDR3 loop: CGVPPLVGSYNEQFF. The CDR3 DNA is TGCGGTGTCCCACCACTGGTCGGCTCCTACAATGAGCAGTTCTTC.

This clonotype was recorded only once. This sequence joins TRBV27 and TRBJ2-3, with D possibly TRBD2 on 5 matching bases. Germline values: CDR1 MNHEY, CDR2 SMNVEV (reference sequence). V lost 6 bases to trimming and J lost 5 bases, with 18 bases between them. CDR3 length equals 15 residues. CDR3 nucleotides: TGTGCCAGCAGCCTCGGACTGCCTGGCCGAGATACGCAGTATTTT. Translation: CASSLGLPGRDTQYF.

This clonotype occurred once. The chain links TRBV5-1 to TRBJ1-5; possible D gene TRBD1, 5 bases. This CDR3 is 14 amino acids long. Per germline, CDR1 SGHRS and CDR2 YFSETQ. V lost 4 bases to trimming and J lost 9 bases, with 17 bases between them. In nucleotides, the CDR3 is TGCGCCAGCAGCCCGGGTGGGGCAGGTCGGCCCCAGCATTTT. Translation gives CASSPGGAGRPQHF. Full variable domain (remainder filled in from reference TRBV5-1 and TRBJ1-5): KAGVTQTPRYLIKTRGQQVTLSCSPISGHRSVSWYQQTPGQGLQFLFEYFSETQRNKGNFPGRFSGRQFSNSRSEMNVSTLELGDSALYLCASSPGGAGRPQHFGDGTRLSIL.

The chain couples TRBV29-1 to TRBJ2-2, with 13 nucleotides matching TRBD2. Germline loops: CDR1 SQVTM, CDR2 ANQGSEA. The CDR3 totals 17 residues. V was clipped by 5 bases and J by 5 bases; unmatched bases: 11. The CDR3 DNA reads TGCAGCGTTACCGGGACTAGCGGGGCTTCAGGGACCGGGGAGCTGTTTTTT. This codes for CSVTGTSGASGTGELFF.

This clonotype was detected many times. V is TRBV29-1 and J is TRBJ2-5; unclear D gene. Germline V CDR1 and CDR2: SQVTM, ANQGSEA. The CDR3 loop spans 12 amino acids. Trimming cost V 7 bases and J 0 bases, with 9 bases left between them. The CDR3 nucleotides read TGCAGCGCCCGTCGTAACCAAGAGACCCAGTACTTC. Protein: CSARRNQETQYF.